The subject of this entry is one T cell receptor (beta chain). Its antigen remains unidentified. The data were obtained in a study of shared clonotypes between healthy human individuals. Study-level points and caveats: Investigators collected only blood, and repertoires in tissues likely differ.

Only CD45RO-negative cells positively selected for CCR7 counted as naive CD8 cells, so terminally differentiated effector memory CD45RA+ cells were excluded. Recent acute infections and vaccinations were absent in the healthy HIV-negative adult donors. The CDR3 consists of 13 residues. Germline V lookup: CDR1 SGHKS, CDR2 YYEKEE (reference sequence). V was clipped by 2 bases and J by 3 bases, with 9 bases between them. At deep level, the assay was performed. Produced via immunoSEQ multiplex PCR; TCRdb's table is partial and in-frame only. Of some 2 million clones listed, roughly 94% are singletons. Sequencing was performed on naive CD8+ T cells sorted from blood. The receptor was derived from a man younger than 35 in good health. The chain combines TRBV5-5 with TRBJ2-7; D is ambiguous. The CDR3 DNA follows: TGTGCCAGCAGCTTTACACCGGGCTACGAGCAGTACTTC. Translating it yields CASSFTPGYEQYF.